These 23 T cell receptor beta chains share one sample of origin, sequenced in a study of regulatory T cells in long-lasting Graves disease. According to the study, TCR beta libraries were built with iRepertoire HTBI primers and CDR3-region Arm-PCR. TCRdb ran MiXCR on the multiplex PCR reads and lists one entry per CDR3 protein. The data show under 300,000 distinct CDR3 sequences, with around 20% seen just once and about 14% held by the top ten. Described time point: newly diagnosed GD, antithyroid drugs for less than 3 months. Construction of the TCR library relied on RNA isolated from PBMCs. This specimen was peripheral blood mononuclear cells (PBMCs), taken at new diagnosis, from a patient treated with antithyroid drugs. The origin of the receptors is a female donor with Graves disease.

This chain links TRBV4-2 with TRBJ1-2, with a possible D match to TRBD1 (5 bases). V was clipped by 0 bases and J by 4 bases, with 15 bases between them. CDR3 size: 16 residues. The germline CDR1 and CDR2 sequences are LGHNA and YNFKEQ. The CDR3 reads CASSQESGEPSYGYTF. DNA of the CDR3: TGTGCCAGCAGCCAAGAGTCGGGGGAACCAAGCTATGGCTACACCTTC.

CDR3 DNA sequence: TGTGCCAGCAGCTTACCCCTCAGACTAGCGGGAGTTGATGAGACCCAGTACTTC. It yields the protein CASSLPLRLAGVDETQYF. The chain uses TRBV7-8 and TRBJ2-5; 12 bases fit TRBD2. Germline lookup yields CDR1 SGHVS and CDR2 FQNEAQ. V shed 2 bases, J shed 5 bases, and the junction held 12 bases outside the gene matches. This CDR3 has 18 residues.

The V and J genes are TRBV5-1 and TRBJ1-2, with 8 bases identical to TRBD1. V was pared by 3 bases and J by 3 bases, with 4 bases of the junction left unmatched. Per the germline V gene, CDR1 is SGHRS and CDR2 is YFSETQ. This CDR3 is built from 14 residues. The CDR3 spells CASSSGQADYGYTF. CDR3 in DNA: TGCGCCAGCAGCTCGGGACAGGCGGACTATGGCTACACCTTC.

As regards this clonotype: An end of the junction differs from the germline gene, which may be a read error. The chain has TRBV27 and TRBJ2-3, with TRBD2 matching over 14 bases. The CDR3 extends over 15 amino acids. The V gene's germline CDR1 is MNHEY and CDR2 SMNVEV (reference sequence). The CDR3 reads CASSQTSGGVDTRYF. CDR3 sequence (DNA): TGTGCCAGCAGTCAGACTAGCGGGGGGGTAGATACGCGGTATTTT.

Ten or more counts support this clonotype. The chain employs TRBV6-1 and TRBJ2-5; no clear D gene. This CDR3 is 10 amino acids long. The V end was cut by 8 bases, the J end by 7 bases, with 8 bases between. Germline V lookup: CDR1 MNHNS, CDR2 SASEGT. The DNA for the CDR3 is TGTGCCAGCTCGTCGGCGACCCAGTACTTC. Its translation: CASSSATQYF.

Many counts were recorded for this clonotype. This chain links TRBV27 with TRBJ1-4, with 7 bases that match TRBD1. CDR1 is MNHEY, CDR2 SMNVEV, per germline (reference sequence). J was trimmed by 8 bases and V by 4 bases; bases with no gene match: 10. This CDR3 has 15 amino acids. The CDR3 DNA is TGTGCCAGCAGTTACAGGGGCCGCTCCGTGGAAAAACTGTTTTTT. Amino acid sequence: CASSYRGRSVEKLFF.

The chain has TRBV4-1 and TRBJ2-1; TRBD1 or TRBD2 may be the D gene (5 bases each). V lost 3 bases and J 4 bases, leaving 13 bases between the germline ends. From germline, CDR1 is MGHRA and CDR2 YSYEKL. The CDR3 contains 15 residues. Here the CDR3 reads CASSQGEVGYNEQFF. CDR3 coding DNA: TGCGCCAGCAGCCAGGGGGAAGTGGGATACAATGAGCAGTTCTTC.

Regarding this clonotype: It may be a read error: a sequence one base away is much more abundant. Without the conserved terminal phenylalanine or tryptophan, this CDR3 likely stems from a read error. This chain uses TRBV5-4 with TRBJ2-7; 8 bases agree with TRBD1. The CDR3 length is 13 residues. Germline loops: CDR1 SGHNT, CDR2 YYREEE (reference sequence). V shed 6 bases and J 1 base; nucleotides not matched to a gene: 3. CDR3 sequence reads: CASTWDRSYEQYL. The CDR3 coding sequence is TGTGCCAGCACGTGGGACAGGTCCTACGAGCAGTACCTC.

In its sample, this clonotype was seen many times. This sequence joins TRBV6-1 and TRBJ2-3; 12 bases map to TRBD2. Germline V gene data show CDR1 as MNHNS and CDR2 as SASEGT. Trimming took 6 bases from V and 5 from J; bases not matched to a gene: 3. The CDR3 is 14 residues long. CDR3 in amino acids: CASSGLAGLDTQYF. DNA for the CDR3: TGTGCCAGCAGCGGACTAGCGGGGCTAGATACGCAGTATTTT.

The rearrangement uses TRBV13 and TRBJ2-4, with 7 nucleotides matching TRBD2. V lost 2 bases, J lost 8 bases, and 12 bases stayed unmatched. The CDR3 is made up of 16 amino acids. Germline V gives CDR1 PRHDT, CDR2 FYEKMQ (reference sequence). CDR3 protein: CASSLLTGGVGDIQYF. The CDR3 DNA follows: TGTGCCAGCAGCTTACTTACGGGGGGAGTGGGGGACATTCAGTACTTC. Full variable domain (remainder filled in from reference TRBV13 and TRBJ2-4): AAGVIQSPRHLIKEKRETATLKCYPIPRHDTVYWYQQGPGQDPQFLISFYEKMQSDKGSIPDRFSAQQFSDYHSELNMSSLELGDSALYFCASSLLTGGVGDIQYFGAGTRLSVL.

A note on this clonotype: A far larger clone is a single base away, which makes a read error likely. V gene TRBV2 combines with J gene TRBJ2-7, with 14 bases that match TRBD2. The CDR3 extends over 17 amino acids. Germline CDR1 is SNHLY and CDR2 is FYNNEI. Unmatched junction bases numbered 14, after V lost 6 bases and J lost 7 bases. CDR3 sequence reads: CASRTLGTSGRGNEQYF. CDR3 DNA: TGTGCCAGCAGGACCCTCGGGACTAGCGGGAGAGGCAATGAGCAGTACTTC.

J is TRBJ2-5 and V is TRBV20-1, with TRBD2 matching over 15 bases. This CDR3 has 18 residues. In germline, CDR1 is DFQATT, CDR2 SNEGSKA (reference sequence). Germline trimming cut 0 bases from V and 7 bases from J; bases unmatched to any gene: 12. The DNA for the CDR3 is TGCAGTGCTAGAGAAGATCCCGGGACTAGCGGGGGGTCCGGGACCCAGTACTTC. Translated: CSAREDPGTSGGSGTQYF.

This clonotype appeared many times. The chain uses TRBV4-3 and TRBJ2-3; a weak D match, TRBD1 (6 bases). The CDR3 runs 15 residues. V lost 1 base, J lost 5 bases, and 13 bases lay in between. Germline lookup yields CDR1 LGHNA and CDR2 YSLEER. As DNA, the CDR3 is TGCGCCAGCAGCCAAGGTAACAGGGATGGAGATACGCAGTATTTT. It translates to CASSQGNRDGDTQYF.

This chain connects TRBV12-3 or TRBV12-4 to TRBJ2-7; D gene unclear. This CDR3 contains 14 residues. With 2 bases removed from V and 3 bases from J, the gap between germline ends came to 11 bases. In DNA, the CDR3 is TGTGCCAGCAGTTTAACGGTTGGTATCTACGAGCAGTACTTC. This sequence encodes CASSLTVGIYEQYF.

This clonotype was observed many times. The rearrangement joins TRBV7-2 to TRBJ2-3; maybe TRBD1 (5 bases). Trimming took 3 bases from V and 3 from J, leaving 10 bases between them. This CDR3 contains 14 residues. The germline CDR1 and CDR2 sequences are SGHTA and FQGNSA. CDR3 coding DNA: TGTGCCAGCAGCTTTAGGGGTCGTACAGATACGCAGTATTTT. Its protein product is CASSFRGRTDTQYF.

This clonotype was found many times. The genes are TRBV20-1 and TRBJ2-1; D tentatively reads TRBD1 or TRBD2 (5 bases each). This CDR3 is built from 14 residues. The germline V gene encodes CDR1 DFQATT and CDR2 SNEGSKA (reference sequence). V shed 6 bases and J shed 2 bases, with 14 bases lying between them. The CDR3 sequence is CSAGSGRTYNEQFF. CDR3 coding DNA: TGCAGTGCCGGGTCGGGGCGAACCTACAATGAGCAGTTCTTC.

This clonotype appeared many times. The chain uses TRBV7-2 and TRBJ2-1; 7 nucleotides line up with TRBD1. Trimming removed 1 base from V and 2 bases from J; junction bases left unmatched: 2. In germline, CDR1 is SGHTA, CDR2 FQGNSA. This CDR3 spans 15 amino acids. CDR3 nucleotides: TGTGCCAGCAGCTTAGACAGGGGAACCTACAATGAGCAGTTCTTC. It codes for CASSLDRGTYNEQFF. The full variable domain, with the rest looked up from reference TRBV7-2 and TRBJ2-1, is GAGVSQSPSNKVTEKGKDVELRCDPISGHTALYWYRQSLGQGLEFLIYFQGNSAPDKSGLPSDRFSAERTGGSVSTLTIQRTQQEDSAVYLCASSLDRGTYNEQFFGPGTRLTVL.

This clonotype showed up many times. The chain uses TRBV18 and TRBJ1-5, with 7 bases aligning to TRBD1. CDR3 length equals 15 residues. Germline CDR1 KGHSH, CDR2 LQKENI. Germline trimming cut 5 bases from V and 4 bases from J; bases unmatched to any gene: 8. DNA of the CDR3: TGTGCCAGCTCATATATTGAGGGGGCGAATCAGCCCCAGCATTTT. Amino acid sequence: CASSYIEGANQPQHF.

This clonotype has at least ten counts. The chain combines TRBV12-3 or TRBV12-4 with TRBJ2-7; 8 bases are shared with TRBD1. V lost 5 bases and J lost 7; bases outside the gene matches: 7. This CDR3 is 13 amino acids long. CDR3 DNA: TGTGCCAGCAGTCGCGGACAGGGCTGGGAGCAGTACTTC. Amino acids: CASSRGQGWEQYF.

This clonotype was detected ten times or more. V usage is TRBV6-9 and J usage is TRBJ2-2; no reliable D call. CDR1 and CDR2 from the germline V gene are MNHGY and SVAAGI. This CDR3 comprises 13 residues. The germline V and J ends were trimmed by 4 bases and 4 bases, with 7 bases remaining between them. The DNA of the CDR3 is TGTGCCAGCAGTTTATTACCCACCGGGGAGCTGTTTTTT. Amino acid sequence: CASSLLPTGELFF.

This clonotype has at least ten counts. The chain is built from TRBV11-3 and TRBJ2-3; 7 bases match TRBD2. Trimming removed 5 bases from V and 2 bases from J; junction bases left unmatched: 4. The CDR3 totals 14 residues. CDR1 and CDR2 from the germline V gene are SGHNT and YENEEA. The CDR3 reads CASSVSGFTDTQYF. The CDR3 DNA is TGTGCCAGCAGCGTTAGCGGGTTCACAGATACGCAGTATTTT.

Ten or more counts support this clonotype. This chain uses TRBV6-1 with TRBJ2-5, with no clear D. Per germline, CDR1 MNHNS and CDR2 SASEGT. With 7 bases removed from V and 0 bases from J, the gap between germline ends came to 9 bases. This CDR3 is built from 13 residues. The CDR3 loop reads CASIRINQETQYF. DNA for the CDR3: TGTGCCAGCATCCGAATTAACCAAGAGACCCAGTACTTC.

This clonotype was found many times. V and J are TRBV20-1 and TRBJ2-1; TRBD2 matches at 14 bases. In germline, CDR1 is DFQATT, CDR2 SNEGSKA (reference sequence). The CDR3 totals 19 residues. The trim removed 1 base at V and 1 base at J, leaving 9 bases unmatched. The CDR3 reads CSARVTGTSGRGSYNEQFF. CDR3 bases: TGCAGTGCTAGAGTGACCGGGACTAGCGGGAGAGGGTCCTACAATGAGCAGTTCTTC.